Presented here are 22 T cell receptor beta chains from one specimen sequenced in a study of shared clonotypes between healthy human individuals (dated by TCRdb to 2020 to 2022). Libraries were constructed by the immunoSEQ multiplex PCR assay. TCRdb stores this immuneACCESS table with in-frame sequences only. Part of the clones is absent; in the studies checked, under half of the shortfall reflects unresolved V genes, and no reason is known for the rest. The sample table holds 2 million to 3 million clones, of which 85% to 95% were seen once. Clones ranked in the top ten supply about 0.13% of the sample. The sequenced sample consisted of naive CD4+ T cells sorted from blood. Sample cell subset or site, as interpreted from the label and publication: CD45RA+ positively selected. The receptor source for this set is a man younger than 30 in good health.

The J gene is TRBJ2-3, the V gene TRBV7-9, with D perhaps given as TRBD1 or TRBD2 (5 bases each). V gave up 8 bases and J gave up 4 bases, with 16 bases separating them. The CDR3 is made up of 14 amino acids. Germline V gene lookup returns CDR1 SEHNR and CDR2 FQNEAQ (reference sequence). CDR3 sequence reads: CASSTTGASDTQYF. The CDR3 DNA sequence: TGTGCCAGCTCCACTACCGGGGCGTCAGATACGCAGTATTTT. Looking up the rest from reference TRBV7-9 and TRBJ2-3 gives the full variable domain: DTGVSQNPRHKITKRGQNVTFRCDPISEHNRLYWYRQTLGQGPEFLTYFQNEAQLEKSRLLSDRFSAERPKGSFSTLEIQRTEQGDSAMYLCASSTTGASDTQYFGPGTRLTVL.

The genes are TRBV27 and TRBJ1-2, with TRBD1 as a possible D gene (5 bases). V was shortened by 5 bases and J by 4 bases, with 14 bases between the two germline ends. The CDR3 loop spans 14 amino acids. Per germline, CDR1 MNHEY and CDR2 SMNVEV (reference sequence). The CDR3 protein is CASSKGTAFYGYTF. CDR3 sequence (DNA): TGTGCCAGCAGTAAAGGGACGGCTTTCTATGGCTACACCTTC.

A note on this clone: A junction end diverges from the germline sequence, so it may reflect a read error. The chain employs TRBV7-7 and TRBJ2-2; 11 positions match TRBD2. This CDR3 region has 17 residues. Germline-derived CDR1 and CDR2 are SSHAT and FNYEAQ (reference sequence). CDR3 residues: CASSRPPLAGGSGELFF. In nucleotides, the CDR3 is TGTGCTAGCAGCCGTCCACCCCTAGCGGGGGGTTCTGGGGAGCTGTTTTTT.

This chain connects TRBV5-6 to TRBJ2-7; TRBD2 agrees at 8 bases. The CDR3 is 16 residues long. CDR1 and CDR2 from the germline V gene are SGHDT and YYEEEE. The ends lost 0 bases at V and 2 bases at J; junction bases unmatched: 7. The CDR3: CASSLGVAGLTYEQYF. The CDR3, as DNA: TGTGCCAGCAGCTTGGGGGTAGCGGGACTTACCTACGAGCAGTACTTC.

J is TRBJ1-5 and V is TRBV19; D ambiguous. CDR3 size: 16 residues. The germline V and J ends were trimmed by 6 bases and 5 bases, with 20 bases remaining between them. Germline V gene data show CDR1 as LNHDA and CDR2 as SQIVND (reference sequence). The CDR3 region is CASSPYEGGRDQPQHF. The CDR3 region has the DNA TGTGCCAGTAGCCCCTATGAGGGTGGTCGGGATCAGCCCCAGCATTTT.

This clone came up once. The chain uses TRBV19 and TRBJ1-3, with D uncertain. Deletions cut 0 bases from V and 1 base from J, with 13 bases between. The CDR3 is 17 amino acids. CDR1 LNHDA and CDR2 SQIVND come from the germline V gene (reference sequence). The CDR3 nucleotides are TGTGCCAGTAGTATAGATCCGGCCGGCCGATCTGGAAACACCATATATTTT. It is translated as CASSIDPAGRSGNTIYF.

This chain uses TRBV2 with TRBJ1-2; a possible D gene is TRBD1 (5 bases). The CDR3 is 13 residues long. The germline gives CDR1 SNHLY, CDR2 FYNNEI. Between the trimmed V and J ends, which lost 4 bases and 3 bases, there was a span of 9 bases. The CDR3 DNA reads as TGTGCCAGCAGTGCGGGGCTTGACTATGGCTACACCTTC. It encodes CASSAGLDYGYTF. The full variable domain, rest sourced from reference TRBV2 and TRBJ1-2, is EPEVTQTPSHQVTQMGQEVILRCVPISNHLYFYWYRQILGQKVEFLVSFYNNEISEKSEIFDDQFSVERPDGSNFTLKIRSTKLEDSAMYFCASSAGLDYGYTFGSGTRLTVV.

The chain joins TRBV5-1 to TRBJ2-3; possibly TRBD1 for D (6 bases). Germline V gives CDR1 SGHRS, CDR2 YFSETQ. The CDR3 sequence is 14 residues long. Trimming took off 4 bases at V and 6 bases at J, with 15 bases between the two ends. The CDR3 DNA reads as TGCGCCAGCAGCGCGGACAGCTCTTGGGATACGCAGTATTTT. It codes for CASSADSSWDTQYF.

The J gene is TRBJ2-1, the V gene TRBV7-2, with a weak D call TRBD2 (5 bases). The CDR3 length is 11 residues. V lost 5 bases and J lost 7, with 6 bases in between. Germline lookup yields CDR1 SGHTA and CDR2 FQGNSA. The chain's CDR3 is CASSRLNEQFF. The CDR3 nucleotides are TGTGCCAGCAGCCGACTAAATGAGCAGTTCTTC.

V usage is TRBV29-1 and J usage is TRBJ1-1; a possible D gene is TRBD1 (6 bases). Germline loops: CDR1 SQVTM, CDR2 ANQGSEA. The CDR3 has 15 amino acids. V lost 7 bases and J 1 base, leaving 19 bases between the germline ends. In nucleotides, the CDR3 is TGCAGCGGAAAGCGAGGGGTGGGGGCGAACACTGAAGCTTTCTTT. It specifies CSGKRGVGANTEAFF.

The table lists this clone with a count of one. The chain has TRBV27 and TRBJ2-3, with 8 nucleotides matching TRBD1. V lost 0 bases and J lost 3; bases outside the gene matches: 8. This CDR3 has 17 residues. The germline V gene has CDR1 MNHEY and CDR2 SMNVEV (reference sequence). CDR3 region: CASSLSQGASWTDTQYF. DNA for the CDR3: TGTGCCAGCAGTTTATCGCAGGGGGCATCTTGGACAGATACGCAGTATTTT.

This chain links TRBV15 with TRBJ2-5; D may correspond to TRBD1 or TRBD2 (6 bases each). Germline loops: CDR1 LNHNV, CDR2 YYDKDF (reference sequence). Trimming cost V 0 bases and J 4 bases, with 12 bases left between them. CDR3 length: 15 residues. DNA for the CDR3: TGTGCCACCAGCAGAGAGATGGGGGGCCCAGAGACCCAGTACTTC. It is translated as CATSREMGGPETQYF.

The V and J genes are TRBV2 and TRBJ2-3, with 7 bases lining up with TRBD2. Losses at the gene ends were 2 bases for V and 0 bases for J; bases not matched to a gene: 11. Germline V gene data show CDR1 as SNHLY and CDR2 as FYNNEI. The CDR3 is 18 residues long. CDR3 protein: CASSEWSGVSSSTDTQYF. In nucleotides, the CDR3 is TGTGCCAGCAGTGAATGGAGCGGGGTTTCTTCTAGCACAGATACGCAGTATTTT. Variable domain in full (rest from reference TRBV2 and TRBJ2-3): EPEVTQTPSHQVTQMGQEVILRCVPISNHLYFYWYRQILGQKVEFLVSFYNNEISEKSEIFDDQFSVERPDGSNFTLKIRSTKLEDSAMYFCASSEWSGVSSSTDTQYFGPGTRLTVL.

The chain recombines TRBV18 with TRBJ2-5, with D unresolved. V lost 3 bases and J lost 1, with 9 bases in between. The CDR3 length is 14 residues. Per the germline V gene, CDR1 is KGHSH and CDR2 is LQKENI. The CDR3 DNA sequence: TGTGCCAGCTCACCTCGGACGGCCCAAGAGACCCAGTACTTC. It codes for CASSPRTAQETQYF.

This clone appeared a single time. The V gene is TRBV5-1, the J gene TRBJ2-1; 11 positions agree with TRBD2. The CDR3 runs to 17 residues. Germline trimming cut 4 bases from V and 6 bases from J; bases unmatched to any gene: 12. The germline V gene has CDR1 SGHRS and CDR2 YFSETQ. The CDR3 spells CASSRMGLADFGNEQFF. The CDR3 DNA reads TGCGCCAGCAGCCGGATGGGACTAGCGGATTTTGGCAATGAGCAGTTCTTC.

About this clone: Distinct nucleotide sequences in the sample also encode this CDR3. The chain is built from TRBV5-6 and TRBJ2-7; 8 positions match TRBD1. The trim removed 2 bases at V and 0 bases at J, leaving 4 bases unmatched. This CDR3 is 15 amino acids long. From germline, CDR1 is SGHDT and CDR2 YYEEEE. The CDR3 region is CASSFLDRDSYEQYF. The CDR3 bases are TGTGCCAGCAGCTTCCTGGACAGGGACTCCTACGAGCAGTACTTC. Drawing the rest from reference TRBV5-6 and TRBJ2-7, the complete variable domain is DAGVTQSPTHLIKTRGQQVTLRCSPKSGHDTVSWYQQALGQGPQFIFQYYEEEERQRGNFPDRFSGHQFPNYSSELNVNALLLGDSALYLCASSFLDRDSYEQYFGPGTRLTVT.

J is TRBJ1-4 and V is TRBV4-2, with a tentative D call TRBD1 (5 bases). Trimming took off 0 bases at V and 0 bases at J, with 11 bases between the two ends. Per germline, CDR1 LGHNA and CDR2 YNFKEQ. The CDR3 totals 17 residues. The CDR3 loop is CASSQEGGTATNEKLFF. The CDR3 DNA reads as TGTGCCAGCAGCCAAGAGGGGGGAACGGCAACTAATGAAAAACTGTTTTTT.

Note on this clone: Other DNA sequences in the sample encode the same CDR3. The genes are TRBV5-6 and TRBJ1-6; D call uncertain. Germline-derived CDR1 and CDR2 are SGHDT and YYEEEE. The CDR3 sequence is 16 residues long. Trimming shortened V by 0 bases and J by 0 bases, and 7 bases separated the two germline ends. CDR3 protein: CASSLVGSSYNSPLHF. The CDR3 DNA is TGTGCCAGCAGCTTGGTGGGGAGCTCCTATAATTCACCCCTCCACTTT.

The chain carries TRBV28 and TRBJ1-2; the D gene is possibly TRBD1 (5 bases). V dropped 5 bases and J dropped 4 bases, with 14 bases sitting between them. CDR1 and CDR2 from the germline V gene are MDHEN and SYDVKM. This CDR3 is 14 amino acids long. Here the CDR3 DNA reads TGTGCCAGCAGTCTCACGGGACTCCTCTATGGCTACACCTTC. Amino acids: CASSLTGLLYGYTF.

Points on this clone: Other DNA sequences of this sample code for an identical CDR3. The gene calls are TRBV5-1 and TRBJ2-5; the D is unclear. This CDR3 comprises 12 residues. Trimming cost V 2 bases and J 4 bases, with 6 bases left between them. Germline V CDR1 and CDR2: SGHRS, YFSETQ. CDR3 bases: TGCGCCAGCAGCTTAACTGCAGAGACCCAGTACTTC. Translating gives CASSLTAETQYF.

The chain employs TRBV11-2 and TRBJ2-1; 14 bases are a match to TRBD2. Per germline, CDR1 SGHAT and CDR2 FQNNGV. With 5 bases clipped from V and 5 bases from J, the junction kept 5 bases outside the gene matches. This CDR3 contains 16 residues. The CDR3 DNA reads as TGTGCCAGCAGCGCCAGGACTAGCGGGGGGAACAATGAGCAGTTCTTC. Protein: CASSARTSGGNNEQFF. Together with reference TRBV11-2 and TRBJ2-1, the CDR3 gives the full variable domain: EAGVAQSPRYKIIEKRQSVAFWCNPISGHATLYWYQQILGQGPKLLIQFQNNGVVDDSQLPKDRFSAERLKGVDSTLKIQPAKLEDSAVYLCASSARTSGGNNEQFFGPGTRLTVL.

The V gene is TRBV28, the J gene TRBJ2-7; D is undetermined. The CDR3 length is 14 residues. V lost 6 bases, J lost 2 bases, and 14 bases lay in between. CDR1 is MDHEN, CDR2 SYDVKM, per germline. The CDR3 region is CASRKRQVTYEQYF. As DNA, the CDR3 is TGTGCCAGCAGGAAACGGCAGGTGACCTACGAGCAGTACTTC.